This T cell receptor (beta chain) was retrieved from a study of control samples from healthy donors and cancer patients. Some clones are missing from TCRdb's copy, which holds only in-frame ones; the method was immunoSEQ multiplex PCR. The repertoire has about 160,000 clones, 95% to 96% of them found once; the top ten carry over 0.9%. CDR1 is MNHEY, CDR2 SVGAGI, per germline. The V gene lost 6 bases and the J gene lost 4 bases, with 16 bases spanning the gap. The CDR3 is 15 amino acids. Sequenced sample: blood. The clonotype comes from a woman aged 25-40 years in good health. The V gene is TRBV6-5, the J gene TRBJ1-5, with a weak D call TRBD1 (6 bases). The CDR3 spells CASSPQGNVNQPQHF. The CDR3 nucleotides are TGTGCCAGCAGCCCACAGGGAAATGTGAATCAGCCCCAGCATTTT.